The text below deals with one T cell receptor beta chain. The data are from a study of blood T cell repertoires in COVID-19. Study processing details: Estimated nucleated cell counts came from reference gene primer amplification. The protocol was immunoSEQ multiplex PCR, while the TCRdb copy is restricted to in-frame clones and leaves out a portion. That table supplies the V and J calls and clone size; D and trimming were determined from the DNA. The sample holds 150,000 to 200,000 clones, about four fifths seen once. The sample consisted of peripheral blood. This receptor was identified in a woman aged 80 or older with acute or convalescent COVID-19.

The CDR3 sequence: CASSIQGVDGYTF. The CDR3 nucleotides read TGTGCCAGCAGTATACAGGGGGTCGATGGCTACACCTTC. The V call is TRBV6-6, the J call TRBJ1-2; 8 bases align to TRBD1. This CDR3 contains 13 residues. The V gene's germline CDR1 is MNHNY and CDR2 SVGAGI (reference sequence). Trimming cost V 5 bases and J 6 bases; bases outside gene matches: 5.